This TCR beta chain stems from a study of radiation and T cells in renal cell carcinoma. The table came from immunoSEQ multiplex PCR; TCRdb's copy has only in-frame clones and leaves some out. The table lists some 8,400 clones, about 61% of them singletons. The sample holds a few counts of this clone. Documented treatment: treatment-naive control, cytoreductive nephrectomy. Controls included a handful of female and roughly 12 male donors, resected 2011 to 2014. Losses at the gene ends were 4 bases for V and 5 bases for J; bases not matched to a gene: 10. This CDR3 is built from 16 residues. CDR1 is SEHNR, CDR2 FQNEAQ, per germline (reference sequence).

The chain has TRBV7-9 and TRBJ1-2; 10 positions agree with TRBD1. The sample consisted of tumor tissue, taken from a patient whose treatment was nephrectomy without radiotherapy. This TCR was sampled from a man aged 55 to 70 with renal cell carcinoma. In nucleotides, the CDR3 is TGTGCCAGCAGCTCCACCCCGGGACAGGGGTCGTATGGCTACACCTTC. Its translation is CASSSTPGQGSYGYTF.